This T cell receptor (beta chain) was profiled in a study of radiotherapy plus CTLA-4 blockade in lung cancer. V lost 2 bases and J 4 bases, leaving 9 bases between the germline ends. The CDR3 runs 13 residues. The V gene's germline CDR1 is SGHNT and CDR2 YYREEE (reference sequence). Assay: immunoSEQ multiplex PCR; the TCRdb copy retains only in-frame clones and omits some. The data hold tens of thousands of clones, with around 86% observed a single time. Material: peripheral blood, obtained from a patient treated with radiotherapy plus ipilimumab. The chain employs TRBV5-4 and TRBJ1-2; D uncertain. This receptor was taken from a human donor with non-small cell lung cancer who had stable disease on radiotherapy plus ipilimumab. The CDR3 coding sequence is TGTGCCAGCAGCTTAATTGGAAGCTATGGCTACACCTTC. Amino acid sequence: CASSLIGSYGYTF. The variable domain in full, completed from reference TRBV5-4 and TRBJ1-2, reads ETGVTQSPTHLIKTRGQQVTLRCSSQSGHNTVSWYQQALGQGPQFIFQYYREEENGRGNFPPRFSGLQFPNYSSELNVNALELDDSALYLCASSLIGSYGYTFGSGTRLTVV.